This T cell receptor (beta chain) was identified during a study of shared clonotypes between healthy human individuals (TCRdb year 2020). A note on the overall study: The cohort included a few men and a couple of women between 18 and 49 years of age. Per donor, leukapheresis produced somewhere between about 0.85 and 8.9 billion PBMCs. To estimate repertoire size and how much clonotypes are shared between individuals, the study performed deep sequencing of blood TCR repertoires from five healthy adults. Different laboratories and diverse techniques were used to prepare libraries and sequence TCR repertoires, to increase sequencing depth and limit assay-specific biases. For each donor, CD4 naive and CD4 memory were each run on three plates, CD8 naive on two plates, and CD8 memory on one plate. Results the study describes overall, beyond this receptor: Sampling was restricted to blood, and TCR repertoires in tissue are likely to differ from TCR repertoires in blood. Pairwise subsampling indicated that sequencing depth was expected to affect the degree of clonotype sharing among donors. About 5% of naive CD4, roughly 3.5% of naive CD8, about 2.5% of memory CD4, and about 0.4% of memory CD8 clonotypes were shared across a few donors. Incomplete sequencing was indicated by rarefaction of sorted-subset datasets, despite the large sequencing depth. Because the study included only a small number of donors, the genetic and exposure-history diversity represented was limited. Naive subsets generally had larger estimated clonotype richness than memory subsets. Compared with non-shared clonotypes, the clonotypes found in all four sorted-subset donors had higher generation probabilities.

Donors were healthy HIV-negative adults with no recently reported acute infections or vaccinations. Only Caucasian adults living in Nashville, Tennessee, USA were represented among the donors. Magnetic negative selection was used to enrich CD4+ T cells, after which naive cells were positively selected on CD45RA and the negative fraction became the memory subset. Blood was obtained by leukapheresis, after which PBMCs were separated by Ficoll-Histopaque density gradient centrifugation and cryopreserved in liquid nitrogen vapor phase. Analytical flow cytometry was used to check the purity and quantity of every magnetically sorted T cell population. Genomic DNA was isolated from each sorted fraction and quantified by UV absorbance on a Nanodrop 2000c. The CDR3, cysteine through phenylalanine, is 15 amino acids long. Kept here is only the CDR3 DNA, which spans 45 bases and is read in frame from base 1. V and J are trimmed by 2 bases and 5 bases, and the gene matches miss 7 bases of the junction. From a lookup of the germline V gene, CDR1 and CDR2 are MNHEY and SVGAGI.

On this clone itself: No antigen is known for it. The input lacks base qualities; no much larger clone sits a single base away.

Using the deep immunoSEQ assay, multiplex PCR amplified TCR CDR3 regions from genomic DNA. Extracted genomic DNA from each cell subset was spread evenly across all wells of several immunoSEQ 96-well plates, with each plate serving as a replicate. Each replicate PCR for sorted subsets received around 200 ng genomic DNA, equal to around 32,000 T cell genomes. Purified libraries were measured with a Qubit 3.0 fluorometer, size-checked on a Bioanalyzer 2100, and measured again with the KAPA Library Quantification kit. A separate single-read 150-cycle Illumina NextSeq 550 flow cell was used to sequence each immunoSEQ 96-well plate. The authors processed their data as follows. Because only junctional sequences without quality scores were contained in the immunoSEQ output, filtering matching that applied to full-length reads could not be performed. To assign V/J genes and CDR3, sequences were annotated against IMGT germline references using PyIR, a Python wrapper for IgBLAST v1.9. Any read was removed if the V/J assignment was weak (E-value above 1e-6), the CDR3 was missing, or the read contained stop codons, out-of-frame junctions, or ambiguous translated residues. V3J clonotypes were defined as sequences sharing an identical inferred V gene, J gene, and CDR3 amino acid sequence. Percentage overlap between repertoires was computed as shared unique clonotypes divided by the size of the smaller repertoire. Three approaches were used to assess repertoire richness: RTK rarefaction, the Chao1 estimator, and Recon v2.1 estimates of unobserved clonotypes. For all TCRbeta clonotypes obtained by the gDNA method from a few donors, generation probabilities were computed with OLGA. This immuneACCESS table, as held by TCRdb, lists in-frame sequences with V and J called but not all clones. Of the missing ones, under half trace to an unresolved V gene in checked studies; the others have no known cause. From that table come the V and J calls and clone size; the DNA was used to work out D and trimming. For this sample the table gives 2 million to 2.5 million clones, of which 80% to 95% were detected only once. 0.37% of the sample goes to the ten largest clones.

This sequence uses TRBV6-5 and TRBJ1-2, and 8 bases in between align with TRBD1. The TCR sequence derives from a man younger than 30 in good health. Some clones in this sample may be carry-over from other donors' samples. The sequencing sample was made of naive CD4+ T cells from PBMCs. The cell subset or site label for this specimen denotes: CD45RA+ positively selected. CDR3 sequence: CASSYRAGGGYGYTF. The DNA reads TGTGCCAGCAGTTACAGGGCAGGGGGCGGGTATGGCTACACCTTC.